This T cell receptor (beta chain) was captured by sequencing in a study of cytomegalovirus exposure and HLA in healthy donors. Germline CDR1 and CDR2: MNHEY and SMNVEV (reference sequence). The CDR3 sequence is 14 residues long. V lost 7 bases to trimming and J lost 0 bases, with 12 bases between them. The PCR ran on 60 Vbeta and 13 Jbeta primers. In the original workflow: Around 83 million unique TCR beta chains, about 12 million shared, were counted in a later analysis. The table came from immunoSEQ multiplex PCR; TCRdb's copy has only in-frame clones and leaves some out. V, J and clone size are taken as reported in that table, and D and trimming were inferred from the DNA itself. The data show 150,000 to 200,000 clones, 70% to 80% seen once. General study findings and limits: Fewer N-insertions than the approximately 700-donor mean were reportedly shown by an Asian-associated ancestry cluster in a later analysis. Trimming of TCR beta V- and J-genes showed a link, identified in a later analysis, to a missense DCLRE1C variant. Cytomegalovirus-associated status was assigned to 150 or so TCR beta chains.

To note about this clone: Its specificity is not known.

The clonotype originates from a woman aged 40 to 55 in good health and CMV-seronegative. The rearrangement links TRBV27 to TRBJ1-1; D gene uncertain. Sequencing used PBMCs. CDR3 DNA: TGTGCCAGCAAACCAAATAGAGTGAACACTGAAGCTTTCTTT. Its protein product is CASKPNRVNTEAFF.